These 27 T cell receptor beta chains originate from one sample sequenced in a study of blood T cells in healthy people across ages. Primers used in a second PCR of about 7 to 12 cycles were a sample-barcoded 5' primer and a J-beta primer mix. MiXCR, applied by TCRdb to the 5' RACE reads, yields one record per CDR3 protein. The sample shows 1.5 million to 2 million distinct CDR3 sequences, over 25% of them seen only once. Sequencing input: blood. Receptors were obtained from a woman in her 30s in good health.

This clonotype was seen a few times. The chain has TRBV7-6 and TRBJ2-1; 7 nucleotides line up with TRBD2. Germline loops: CDR1 SGHVS, CDR2 FNYEAQ. The CDR3 covers 14 residues. Germline trimming cut 2 bases from V and 10 bases from J; bases unmatched to any gene: 8. The CDR3 DNA follows: TGTGCCAGCAGCTTAATGGGGGGGAGTGGGGAGCAGTTCTTC. Its protein product is CASSLMGGSGEQFF.

The chain carries TRBV18 and TRBJ2-1; 8 positions agree with TRBD2. Losses at the gene ends were 3 bases for V and 6 bases for J; bases not matched to a gene: 10. Germline V gives CDR1 KGHSH, CDR2 LQKENI. CDR3 length equals 16 residues. CDR3 protein: CASSPLAGGPRNEQFF. Written as DNA, the CDR3 is TGTGCCAGCTCACCGCTAGCGGGTGGGCCTCGCAATGAGCAGTTCTTC.

With respect to this clonotype: One end of the junction varies from germline; a read error may be responsible. This chain links TRBV29-1 with TRBJ1-4; 8 bases agree with TRBD1. This CDR3 has 13 amino acids. Germline V gene sequence: CDR1 SQVTM, CDR2 ANQGSEA. The chain's CDR3 is CSVSDRGYERLFF. CDR3 in DNA: TGCAGCGTCTCCGACAGGGGTTATGAAAGACTGTTTTTT.

The chain employs TRBV18 and TRBJ2-5; no clear D. The CDR3 is 15 amino acids. Germline V gives CDR1 KGHSH, CDR2 LQKENI. V shed 5 bases and J shed 5 bases, with 18 bases lying between them. The CDR3 region has the DNA TGTGCCAGCTCAAATCTGGCCGACCCCCGGGAGACCCAGTACTTC. Amino acids: CASSNLADPRETQYF.

This clonotype was seen repeatedly, ten times or more. The J gene is TRBJ1-6, the V gene TRBV20-1; D is undetermined. Trimming shortened V by 1 base and J by 10 bases, and 8 bases separated the two germline ends. The CDR3 length is 12 residues. Germline V gives CDR1 DFQATT, CDR2 SNEGSKA (reference sequence). This chain's CDR3 is CSARALGSPLHF. The CDR3 DNA is TGCAGTGCTAGAGCGCTGGGGTCACCCCTCCACTTT.

This clonotype was seen many times. The chain has TRBV14 and TRBJ2-7, with 9 bases identical to TRBD1. Per the germline V gene, CDR1 is SGHDN and CDR2 is FVKESK. The V and J ends lost 1 base and 2 bases, in that order; junction bases with no gene match: 3. The CDR3 is made up of 15 amino acids. CDR3 nucleotides: TGTGCCAGCAGCCAAGCCGGGACAGGGACCTACGAGCAGTACTTC. Its translation is CASSQAGTGTYEQYF. The full variable domain, completed using reference TRBV14 and TRBJ2-7, is EAGVTQFPSHSVIEKGQTVTLRCDPISGHDNLYWYRRVMGKEIKFLLHFVKESKQDESGMPNNRFLAERTGGTYSTLKVQPAELEDSGVYFCASSQAGTGTYEQYFGPGTRLTVT.

The chain joins TRBV12-3 or TRBV12-4 to TRBJ2-7; weak D call: TRBD2 (5 bases). CDR3 length: 17 amino acids. Trimming removed 6 bases from V and 7 bases from J, with 28 bases in between. In DNA form, the CDR3 reads TGTGCCAGCAGCCCCTCTACAAGCGGTCTAAGTCGAGGGGAGCAGTACTTC. Protein sequence: CASSPSTSGLSRGEQYF.

This clonotype was recorded a few times. The rearrangement uses TRBV2 and TRBJ2-5; maybe TRBD1 (6 bases). V was cut by 5 bases and J by 1 base, with 8 bases left in between. This CDR3 is 13 amino acids long. The germline V gene has CDR1 SNHLY and CDR2 FYNNEI. The CDR3 spells CASSTDSQETQYF. CDR3 nucleotide sequence: TGTGCCAGCAGTACGGACAGCCAAGAGACCCAGTACTTC. Looking up the rest from reference TRBV2 and TRBJ2-5 gives the full variable domain: EPEVTQTPSHQVTQMGQEVILRCVPISNHLYFYWYRQILGQKVEFLVSFYNNEISEKSEIFDDQFSVERPDGSNFTLKIRSTKLEDSAMYFCASSTDSQETQYFGPGTRLLVL.

This clonotype appeared many times. V and J are TRBV12-3 or TRBV12-4 and TRBJ2-5; D not certain. This CDR3 has 15 amino acids. V shed 0 bases and J shed 7 bases, with 15 bases lying between them. Here the CDR3 reads CASSLAASVRGTQYF. The CDR3 bases are TGTGCCAGCAGTTTAGCGGCGTCGGTCCGTGGGACCCAGTACTTC.

A word on this clonotype: A much larger clone is a single base away; this may be a read error. The V and J genes are TRBV20-1 and TRBJ2-1, with 7 nucleotides matching TRBD2. CDR1 and CDR2 (germline): DFQATT, SNEGSKA (reference sequence). The trim removed 5 bases at V and 1 base at J, leaving 8 bases unmatched. The CDR3 loop spans 15 amino acids. This CDR3 reads CSAGGLADSYNEQFF. The CDR3 region has the DNA TGCAGTGCTGGAGGGCTAGCGGATTCCTACAATGAGCAGTTCTTC.

On this clonotype: This clone may be a read error of a much larger clone one base away. The gene calls are TRBV29-1 and TRBJ2-7; D is unclear. There are 10 residues in the CDR3. From germline, CDR1 is SQVTM and CDR2 ANQGSEA. CDR3 sequence reads: CSVESGELYF. In DNA form, the CDR3 reads TGCAGCGTTGAATCGGGTGAGCTGTACTTC.

This sequence joins TRBV6-5 and TRBJ2-7; D might be TRBD2 (5 bases). The V gene lost 2 bases and the J gene lost 3 bases, with 14 bases spanning the gap. Germline values: CDR1 MNHEY, CDR2 SVGAGI. The CDR3 is 15 amino acids. CDR3 in amino acids: CASSYGSRDRYEQYF. For the CDR3, the DNA is TGTGCCAGCAGTTACGGTTCGAGGGATCGCTACGAGCAGTACTTC.

The V and J genes are TRBV5-1 and TRBJ2-7; the match to TRBD2 covers 9 bases. V was pared by 5 bases and J by 3 bases, with 9 bases of the junction left unmatched. This CDR3 contains 15 residues. Germline CDR1 reads SGHRS; CDR2 reads YFSETQ. Written as DNA, the CDR3 is TGCGCCAGCAGGAGCGGGGGGCAATCATACTACGAGCAGTACTTC. Translation gives CASRSGGQSYYEQYF. Looking up the rest from reference TRBV5-1 and TRBJ2-7 gives the full variable domain: KAGVTQTPRYLIKTRGQQVTLSCSPISGHRSVSWYQQTPGQGLQFLFEYFSETQRNKGNFPGRFSGRQFSNSRSEMNVSTLELGDSALYLCASRSGGQSYYEQYFGPGTRLTVT.

The chain joins TRBV29-1 to TRBJ1-1, with no clear D. This CDR3 has 11 amino acids. Germline CDR1 and CDR2: SQVTM and ANQGSEA. Deletions cut 8 bases from V and 3 bases from J, with 10 bases between. CDR3 region: CSSKVDTEAFF. CDR3 sequence (DNA): TGCAGCTCAAAGGTGGACACTGAAGCTTTCTTT. The whole variable domain, remainder taken from reference TRBV29-1 and TRBJ1-1, is SAVISQKPSRDICQRGTSLTIQCQVDSQVTMMFWYRQQPGQSLTLIATANQGSEATYESGFVIDKFPISRPNLTFSTLTVSNMSPEDSSIYLCSSKVDTEAFFGQGTRLTVV.

The rearrangement uses TRBV12-3 or TRBV12-4 and TRBJ1-2; 12 bases are shared with TRBD1. V lost 8 bases and J lost 3; bases outside the gene matches: 7. The CDR3 has 15 residues. The CDR3 reads CASGAGTGGDYGYTF. The CDR3 region has the DNA TGTGCCAGCGGGGCCGGGACAGGGGGCGACTATGGCTACACCTTC.

In regard to this clonotype: This may be a read error: a much more frequent sequence differs by one nucleotide. This sequence joins TRBV10-3 and TRBJ2-1; D unclear. The CDR3 covers 13 residues. V lost 0 bases to trimming and J lost 13 bases, with 13 bases between them. CDR1 ENHRY and CDR2 SYGVKD come from the germline V gene. CDR3 residues: CAISESQQETQFF. In DNA, the CDR3 is TGTGCCATCAGTGAGTCTCAGCAAGAGACCCAGTTCTTC.

This clonotype was found many times. The chain joins TRBV29-1 to TRBJ2-7; D uncertain. V was shortened by 4 bases and J by 2 bases, with 9 bases between the two germline ends. Looked up from germline, CDR1 is SQVTM and CDR2 is ANQGSEA. The CDR3 loop spans 12 amino acids. The CDR3 sequence: CSVVDGTYEQYF. The CDR3 DNA reads TGCAGCGTTGTGGACGGAACCTACGAGCAGTACTTC.

Only a few counts were recorded for this clonotype. The rearrangement links TRBV9 to TRBJ2-3; either TRBD1 or TRBD2 may fit D (6 bases each). The germline V gene has CDR1 SGDLS and CDR2 YYNGEE. This CDR3 region has 18 residues. Trimming shortened V by 0 bases and J by 7 bases, and 24 bases separated the two germline ends. This chain's CDR3 is CASSVELGGGGRLYTQYF. Here the CDR3 DNA reads TGTGCCAGCAGCGTAGAATTGGGGGGCGGAGGACGGTTATATACGCAGTATTTT.

This chain uses TRBV5-4 with TRBJ2-3, with D uncertain. The CDR3 spans 13 residues. CDR1 and CDR2 from the germline V gene are SGHNT and YYREEE (reference sequence). V shed 4 bases and J shed 6 bases, with 12 bases lying between them. The CDR3 DNA is TGTGCCAGCAGCCCCCGCGAGGACGATACGCAGTATTTT. Residues: CASSPREDDTQYF.

This clonotype was counted a few times. The CDR3: CASSLMASGTNEQFF. CDR3 in DNA: TGCGCCAGCAGCTTGATGGCTAGCGGGACAAATGAGCAGTTCTTC. The chain couples TRBV5-1 to TRBJ2-1, with 9 nucleotides matching TRBD2. Germline CDR1 and CDR2: SGHRS and YFSETQ. The CDR3 sequence is 15 residues long. V shed 1 base and J 7 bases; nucleotides not matched to a gene: 6.

In its sample, this clonotype was seen a few times. V and J are TRBV24-1 and TRBJ2-1; D is unresolved. This CDR3 has 13 residues. Germline CDR1 reads KGHDR; CDR2 reads SFDVKD. Trimming cost V 0 bases and J 8 bases, with 7 bases left between them. CDR3 coding DNA: TGTGCCACCAGTGATTTGGGTAGGTATGAGCAGTTCTTC. It encodes CATSDLGRYEQFF.

In this sample, this clonotype turned up many times. The chain uses TRBV29-1 and TRBJ2-7, with TRBD1 identical over 11 bases. Germline V gives CDR1 SQVTM, CDR2 ANQGSEA. The V segment lost 4 bases and the J segment 6 bases; nucleotides outside the gene matches: 5. The CDR3 is 13 amino acids. CDR3 loop: CSVAGTGGLEQYF. The CDR3 DNA follows: TGCAGCGTTGCCGGGACAGGGGGTCTCGAGCAGTACTTC.

Turning to this clonotype: This clone may be a read error of a much larger clone one base away. The chain is built from TRBV20-1 and TRBJ2-5; weak D call: TRBD1 (7 bases). TRBJ2-7 explains the end of the DNA better; the J call may be wrong. This CDR3 has 15 residues. Germline CDR1 reads DFQATT; CDR2 reads SNEGSKA (reference sequence). CDR3 DNA sequence: TGCAGTGCTAGGCTAGGGGGCGCGGACTACTACGAGCAGTACTTC. The encoded protein is CSARLGGADYYEQYF.

Notes on this clonotype: This may come from a read error, since a much larger clone is one base off. The chain employs TRBV29-1 and TRBJ2-1; D uncertain. Matching the DNA end better, TRBJ2-7 makes the J call doubtful. CDR1 SQVTM and CDR2 ANQGSEA come from the germline V gene. This CDR3 has 14 residues. DNA for the CDR3: TGCAGCGCTGGAAGTTCGGACGGCTTGGGGGAGCAGTACTTC. Residues: CSAGSSDGLGEQYF.

The rearrangement joins TRBV7-9 to TRBJ2-7, with 8 bases fitting TRBD2. CDR3 length: 14 residues. The germline CDR1 and CDR2 sequences are SEHNR and FQNEAQ (reference sequence). J was trimmed by 4 bases and V by 5 bases; bases with no gene match: 7. The CDR3 sequence is CASSHSGSGYEQYF. For the CDR3, the DNA is TGTGCCAGCAGCCACAGCGGGAGCGGGTACGAGCAGTACTTC.

V is TRBV5-1 and J is TRBJ1-2; D perhaps matches TRBD1 (6 bases). From germline, CDR1 is SGHRS and CDR2 YFSETQ. The CDR3 is 14 residues long. V was clipped by 4 bases and J by 6 bases, with 16 bases between them. DNA of the CDR3: TGCGCCAGCAGCCCGGCGGGGGCCCGGCATGGCTACACCTTC. Amino acids: CASSPAGARHGYTF.

This clonotype came up many times. One junction end does not reproduce the germline sequence, and a read error may be involved. The V and J genes are TRBV7-2 and TRBJ2-3, with 7 positions matching TRBD2. This CDR3 has 15 residues. Germline-derived CDR1 and CDR2 are SGHTA and FQGNSA. CDR3 in amino acids: CASSVASGSTDTQYF. CDR3 DNA: TGTGCCAGCAGCGTAGCTAGCGGCTCCACAGATACGCAGTATTTT.